The clone carrying this TCR beta chain was seen a handful of times. Its antigen is unknown. Unique molecular identifiers were used to barcode this TCRbeta library. TCRdb passed the PCR reads through MiXCR, listing each CDR3 protein once. Among 250,000 to 350,000 distinct CDR3 sequences listed, 23% were seen once. This sample is drawn from a study of T-cell reconstitution after alpha-beta-depleted transplantation in children. Study-level results: By about two months after transplant, alpha-beta T cells reportedly arose from several hundred graft clones that had expanded. The main origin of T-cell counts and diversity one year after transplant was newly produced T cells.

This CDR3 is built from 13 residues. Germline V lookup: CDR1 MDHEN, CDR2 SYDVKM. V lost 5 bases to trimming and J lost 4 bases, with 11 bases between them. Here the sequenced sample was PBMCs, mostly from graft donor cells, taken 180 days after TCRalphabeta/CD19-depleted stem cell transplant. The receptor was derived from a male patient under 18 who had a stem cell transplant for acute lymphoblastic leukemia, so the T cells may come from the graft donor. V is TRBV28 and J is TRBJ1-2, with D unclear. The CDR3 is CASSAFHVYGYTF. As DNA, the CDR3 is TGTGCCAGCAGTGCCTTCCACGTCTATGGCTACACCTTC.